Below are 19 T cell receptor beta chains sequenced from a single sample in a study of cytomegalovirus exposure and HLA in healthy donors. Libraries were prepared by immunoSEQ multiplex PCR; TCRdb keeps only in-frame clonotypes and omits some of them. The sample includes about 150,000 clones, less than 95% of them seen just once. Sequencing was done on a sample of PBMCs. The receptors here all came from a man between 18 and 35 years old in good health and CMV-seropositive.

This rearrangement joins TRBV11-2 to TRBJ1-1; D not resolved. Trimming left V 3 bases short and J 11 bases short, with 10 bases between. CDR1 is SGHAT, CDR2 FQNNGV, per germline. The CDR3 contains 11 residues. For the CDR3, the DNA is TGTGCCAGCAGCTTTTCAGGATTTGCTTTCTTT. Translated, it gives CASSFSGFAFF. Looking up the rest from reference TRBV11-2 and TRBJ1-1 gives the full variable domain: EAGVAQSPRYKIIEKRQSVAFWCNPISGHATLYWYQQILGQGPKLLIQFQNNGVVDDSQLPKDRFSAERLKGVDSTLKIQPAKLEDSAVYLCASSFSGFAFFGQGTRLTVV.

J is TRBJ2-3 and V is TRBV29-1; TRBD2 matches 10 bases. This CDR3 has 15 residues. J lost 3 bases, V lost 2 bases, and 5 bases had no gene match. CDR1 and CDR2 (germline): SQVTM, ANQGSEA. CDR3 amino acids: CSVEPGLAVTDTQYF. For the CDR3, the DNA is TGCAGCGTTGAACCCGGACTAGCGGTAACAGATACGCAGTATTTT.

The V gene is TRBV2, the J gene TRBJ2-3; 8 nucleotides align to TRBD1. The V gene end was trimmed by 6 bases and the J gene end by 1 base; junction bases not matched to a gene: 3. The germline V gene encodes CDR1 SNHLY and CDR2 FYNNEI. The CDR3 extends over 14 amino acids. CDR3: CASRLTGGTDTQYF. The CDR3 DNA reads TGTGCCAGCAGGTTGACAGGGGGCACAGATACGCAGTATTTT.

The chain joins TRBV10-3 to TRBJ2-2; D is unresolved. The CDR3 has 14 residues. Per germline, CDR1 ENHRY and CDR2 SYGVKD. Trimming left V 3 bases short and J 5 bases short, with 10 bases between. In nucleotides, the CDR3 is TGTGCCATCAGTGACAGTTTGAGGACCGGGGAGCTGTTTTTT. Its translation: CAISDSLRTGELFF.

The rearrangement joins TRBV5-4 to TRBJ2-7; 9 bases are a match to TRBD2. CDR3 length equals 15 residues. CDR1 is SGHNT and CDR2 is YYREEE in the germline V gene (reference sequence). Trimming removed 0 bases from V and 2 bases from J; junction bases left unmatched: 3. This CDR3 is CASSLGSGRTYEQYF. In DNA form, the CDR3 reads TGTGCCAGCAGCTTGGGTAGCGGGAGAACCTACGAGCAGTACTTC. The entire variable domain, with the rest obtained from reference TRBV5-4 and TRBJ2-7, is as follows: ETGVTQSPTHLIKTRGQQVTLRCSSQSGHNTVSWYQQALGQGPQFIFQYYREEENGRGNFPPRFSGLQFPNYSSELNVNALELDDSALYLCASSLGSGRTYEQYFGPGTRLTVT.

V usage is TRBV11-3 and J usage is TRBJ2-1; a weak D match, TRBD2 (6 bases). CDR1 is SGHNT, CDR2 YENEEA, per germline. This CDR3 comprises 14 residues. V was cut by 5 bases and J by 9 bases, with 17 bases left in between. The CDR3 is CASSHFGGTAEQFF. The CDR3 coding sequence is TGTGCCAGCAGCCATTTTGGCGGGACTGCTGAGCAGTTCTTC.

This clone appeared once. J is TRBJ1-1 and V is TRBV5-1; a weak D match, TRBD1 (5 bases). Per germline, CDR1 SGHRS and CDR2 YFSETQ. With 0 bases removed from V and 5 bases from J, the gap between germline ends came to 14 bases. The CDR3 has 15 residues. The chain's CDR3 is CASSLAPGSKTEAFF. For the CDR3, the DNA is TGCGCCAGCAGCTTGGCCCCAGGGTCAAAGACTGAAGCTTTCTTT.

The chain recombines TRBV6-1 with TRBJ1-2; TRBD1 aligns across 7 bases. Losses at the gene ends were 8 bases for V and 7 bases for J; bases not matched to a gene: 13. The CDR3 is 14 residues long. Germline CDR1 reads MNHNS; CDR2 reads SASEGT. The CDR3 DNA sequence: TGTGCCAGCCTACTGACAGGGATCACCCTTGGCTACACCTTC. Protein product: CASLLTGITLGYTF.

On this clone: The sample contains more than one DNA sequence encoding this CDR3. V is TRBV4-1 and J is TRBJ1-2, with no clear D. This CDR3 is built from 13 residues. The V end was cut by 1 base, the J end by 4 bases, with 7 bases between. Germline CDR1 reads MGHRA; CDR2 reads YSYEKL. The CDR3 reads CASSQGGSYGYTF. The DNA of the CDR3 is TGCGCCAGCAGCCAAGGTGGGAGCTATGGCTACACCTTC.

The rearrangement joins TRBV5-4 to TRBJ2-7; no firm D call. Per the germline V gene, CDR1 is SGHNT and CDR2 is YYREEE (reference sequence). V lost 1 base and J 4 bases, leaving 12 bases between the germline ends. The CDR3 sequence is 14 residues long. CDR3 residues: CASSLIERPYEQYF. CDR3 DNA: TGTGCCAGCAGCTTGATAGAGCGACCGTACGAGCAGTACTTC. Combining the CDR3 with reference TRBV5-4 and TRBJ2-7 gives the whole variable domain ETGVTQSPTHLIKTRGQQVTLRCSSQSGHNTVSWYQQALGQGPQFIFQYYREEENGRGNFPPRFSGLQFPNYSSELNVNALELDDSALYLCASSLIERPYEQYFGPGTRLTVT.

The rearrangement uses TRBV5-6 and TRBJ1-2; the D is unclear. The CDR3 consists of 14 residues. Trimming took 2 bases from V and 0 from J, leaving 8 bases between them. CDR1 and CDR2 (germline): SGHDT, YYEEEE. The DNA for the CDR3 is TGTGCCAGCAGCTTTGGCGAGGCTAACTATGGCTACACCTTC. This sequence encodes CASSFGEANYGYTF.

This chain connects TRBV5-1 to TRBJ1-3, with 9 bases fitting TRBD1. With V trimmed by 3 bases and J by 2 bases, 6 bases remained unmatched. The CDR3 runs 16 residues. Germline-derived CDR1 and CDR2 are SGHRS and YFSETQ. As DNA, the CDR3 is TGCGCCAGCAGCTGGGGACAGGGTAATACTGGAAACACCATATATTTT. Residues: CASSWGQGNTGNTIYF.

The chain recombines TRBV18 with TRBJ2-1; no clear D gene. The CDR3 spans 14 residues. From germline, CDR1 is KGHSH and CDR2 LQKENI. Trimming removed 0 bases at V and 5 bases at J, with 8 bases between. Here the CDR3 reads CASSPPARNNEQFF. The CDR3 DNA reads as TGTGCCAGCTCACCACCGGCTAGAAACAATGAGCAGTTCTTC.

The chain recombines TRBV27 with TRBJ1-1, with TRBD1 identical over 7 bases. V gave up 5 bases and J gave up 4 bases; unmatched junction bases: 4. Germline V CDR1 and CDR2: MNHEY, SMNVEV (reference sequence). CDR3 length equals 13 residues. The chain's CDR3 is CASSPGTATEAFF. CDR3 DNA: TGTGCCAGCAGTCCAGGGACAGCCACTGAAGCTTTCTTT.

This clone was observed once. The V gene is TRBV28, the J gene TRBJ1-2, with D uncertain. This CDR3 contains 12 residues. Trimming removed 2 bases from V and 8 bases from J, with 9 bases in between. Per germline, CDR1 MDHEN and CDR2 SYDVKM. CDR3 nucleotides: TGTGCCAGCAGTTTACCGGGAGGGGGCTACACCTTC. It encodes CASSLPGGGYTF.

The gene calls are TRBV28 and TRBJ1-1; 7 bases are a match to TRBD1. Germline V CDR1 and CDR2: MDHEN, SYDVKM. The CDR3 has 13 amino acids. V shed 6 bases and J 4 bases; nucleotides not matched to a gene: 5. In DNA form, the CDR3 reads TGTGCCAGCAGCAGGGGGGCGAGCACTGAAGCTTTCTTT. Translated: CASSRGASTEAFF.

The chain employs TRBV14 and TRBJ2-6, with a weak D call TRBD1 (6 bases). CDR3 length equals 15 residues. Germline V gene data show CDR1 as SGHDN and CDR2 as FVKESK. Trimming removed 4 bases from V and 0 bases from J, with 7 bases in between. The CDR3 loop is CASSRDTSGANVLTF. The CDR3 DNA sequence: TGTGCCAGCAGCCGGGACACCTCTGGGGCCAACGTCCTGACTTTC.

The chain uses TRBV4-1 and TRBJ1-2; D unresolved. The CDR3 extends over 13 amino acids. The V end was cut by 4 bases, the J end by 1 base, with 7 bases between. Germline-derived CDR1 and CDR2 are MGHRA and YSYEKL. CDR3 residues: CASSPKINYGYTF. The DNA of the CDR3 is TGCGCCAGCAGCCCTAAGATTAACTATGGCTACACCTTC.

The chain couples TRBV30 to TRBJ1-3, with D possibly TRBD1 on 6 matching bases. The CDR3 consists of 14 residues. V was trimmed by 1 base and J by 1 base, leaving 8 bases between them. Germline V gene lookup returns CDR1 GTSNPN and CDR2 SVGIG (reference sequence). CDR3 DNA: TGTGCCTGGAGTGGGACAGTGTCTGGAAACACCATATATTTT. Protein sequence: CAWSGTVSGNTIYF. Full variable domain (rest looked up from reference TRBV30 and TRBJ1-3): SQTIHQWPATLVQPVGSPLSLECTVEGTSNPNLYWYRQAAGRGLQLLFYSVGIGQISSEVPQNLSASRPQDRQFILSSKKLLLSDSGFYLCAWSGTVSGNTIYFGEGSWLTVV.